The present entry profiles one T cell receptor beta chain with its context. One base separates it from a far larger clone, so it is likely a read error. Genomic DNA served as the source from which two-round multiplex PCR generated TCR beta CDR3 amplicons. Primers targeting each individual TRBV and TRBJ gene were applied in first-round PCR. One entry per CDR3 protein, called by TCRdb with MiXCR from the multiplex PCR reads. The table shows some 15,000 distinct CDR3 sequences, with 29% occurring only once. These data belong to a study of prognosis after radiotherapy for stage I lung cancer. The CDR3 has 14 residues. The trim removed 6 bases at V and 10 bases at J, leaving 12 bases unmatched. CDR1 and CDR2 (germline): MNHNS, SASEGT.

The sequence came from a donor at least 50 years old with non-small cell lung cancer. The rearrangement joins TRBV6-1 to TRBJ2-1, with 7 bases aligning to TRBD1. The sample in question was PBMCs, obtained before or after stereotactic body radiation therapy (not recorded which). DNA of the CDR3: TGTGCCAGCAGGCGTTCGACAGGGAGCTACGAGCAGTTCTTC. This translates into CASRRSTGSYEQFF.